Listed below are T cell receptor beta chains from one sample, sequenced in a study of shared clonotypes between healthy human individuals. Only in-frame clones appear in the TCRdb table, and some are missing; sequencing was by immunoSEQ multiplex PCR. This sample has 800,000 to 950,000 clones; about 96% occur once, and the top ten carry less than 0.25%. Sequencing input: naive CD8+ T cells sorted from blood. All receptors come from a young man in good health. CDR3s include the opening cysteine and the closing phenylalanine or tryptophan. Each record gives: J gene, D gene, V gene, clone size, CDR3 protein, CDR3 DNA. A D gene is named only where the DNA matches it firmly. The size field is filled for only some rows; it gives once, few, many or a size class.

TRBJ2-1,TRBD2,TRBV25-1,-,CASSDSGSYNEQFF,TGTGCCAGCAGTGATAGCGGGAGTTACAATGAGCAGTTCTTC
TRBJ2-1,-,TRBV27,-,CASSLGRGNNEQFF,TGTGCCAGCAGTTTAGGCCGGGGAAACAATGAGCAGTTCTTC
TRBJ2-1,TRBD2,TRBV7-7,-,CASSPGLAGANEQFF,TGTGCTAGCAGCCCGGGACTAGCGGGAGCGAATGAGCAGTTCTTC
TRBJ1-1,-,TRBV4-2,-,CASSPTGILNTEAFF,TGTGCCAGCAGCCCCACAGGGATCCTGAACACTGAAGCTTTCTTT
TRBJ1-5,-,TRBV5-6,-,CASSPRVGNQPQHF,TGTGCCAGCAGCCCGAGGGTGGGGAATCAGCCCCAGCATTTT
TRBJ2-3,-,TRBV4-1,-,CASSQEGRWTEYFNTDTQYF,TGCGCCAGCAGCCAAGAAGGTCGGTGGACAGAATACTTTAACACAGATACGCAGTATTTT
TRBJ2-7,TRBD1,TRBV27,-,CASSSGQGVYEQYF,TGTGCCAGCAGTTCGGGACAGGGTGTTTACGAGCAGTACTTC
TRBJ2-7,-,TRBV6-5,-,CASSFQRSRSYEQYF,TGTGCCAGCAGTTTCCAGCGGTCCCGCTCCTACGAGCAGTACTTC
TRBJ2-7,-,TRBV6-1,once,CASSVGQGNEQYF,TGTGCCAGCAGTGTTGGTCAGGGCAACGAGCAGTACTTC
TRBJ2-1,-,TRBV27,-,CASSALPGAYNEQFF,TGTGCCAGCAGCGCCCTCCCGGGGGCCTACAATGAGCAGTTCTTC
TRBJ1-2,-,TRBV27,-,CASRTGTLFNGYTF,TGTGCCAGCAGAACCGGGACACTTTTCAATGGCTACACCTTC
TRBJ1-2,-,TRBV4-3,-,CASSQGPTRDGYTF,TGCGCCAGCAGCCAAGGCCCGACGAGGGATGGCTACACCTTC
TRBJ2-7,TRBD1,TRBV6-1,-,CASSETGAYEQYF,TGTGCCAGCAGTGAGACAGGGGCCTACGAGCAGTACTTC
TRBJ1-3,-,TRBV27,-,CASTLAGSGNTIYF,TGTGCCAGCACCTTAGCTGGTTCGGGAAACACCATATATTTT
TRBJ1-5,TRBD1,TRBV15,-,CATRPNGQGDNQPQHF,TGTGCCACCAGACCCAACGGACAGGGAGATAATCAGCCCCAGCATTTT
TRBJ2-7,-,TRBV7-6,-,CASSLAEFTGEVGYEQYF,TGTGCCAGCAGCTTAGCAGAGTTTACGGGAGAGGTGGGTTACGAGCAGTACTTC
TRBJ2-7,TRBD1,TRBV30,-,CAAGTASSYEQYF,TGTGCAGCCGGGACAGCCTCCTCCTACGAGCAGTACTTC
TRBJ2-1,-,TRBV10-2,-,CASASSGPVNEQFF,TGCGCCTCAGCCTCAAGCGGTCCGGTAAATGAGCAGTTCTTC
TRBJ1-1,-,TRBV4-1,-,CASSQGQYTEAFF,TGCGCCAGCAGCCAAGGTCAGTACACTGAAGCTTTCTTT
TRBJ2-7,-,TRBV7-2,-,CASSLTAPTFDEQYF,TGTGCCAGCAGCTTGACAGCTCCCACGTTCGACGAGCAGTACTTC
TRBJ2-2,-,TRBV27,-,CASSFSGELFF,TGTGCCAGCAGTTTTTCCGGGGAGCTGTTTTTT
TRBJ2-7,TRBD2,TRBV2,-,CASSEWTSGSSYEQYF,TGTGCCAGCAGTGAATGGACTAGCGGGAGTTCCTACGAGCAGTACTTC
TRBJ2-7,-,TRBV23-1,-,CASSLPTAGDEQYF,TGCGCCAGCAGTCTCCCGACAGCCGGGGACGAGCAGTACTTC
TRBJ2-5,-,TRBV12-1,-,CASMEETQYF,TGTGCCAGCATGGAAGAGACCCAGTACTTC
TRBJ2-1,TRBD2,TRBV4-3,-,CASSQDIRLASREQFF,TGCGCCAGCAGCCAAGATATAAGACTAGCGTCTCGTGAGCAGTTCTTC
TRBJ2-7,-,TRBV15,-,CATSEWEGAMDEQYF,TGTGCCACCAGCGAGTGGGAGGGGGCTATGGACGAGCAGTACTTC
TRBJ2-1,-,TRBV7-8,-,CASSLRERGNEQFF,TGTGCCAGCAGCTTAAGGGAAAGGGGAAATGAGCAGTTCTTC
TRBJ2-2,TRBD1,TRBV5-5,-,CASSQRGDRGPFGELFF,TGTGCCAGCAGCCAAAGAGGGGACAGGGGTCCATTCGGGGAGCTGTTTTTT
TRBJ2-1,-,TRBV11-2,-,CASSVSGEQFF,TGTGCCAGCAGCGTTAGCGGTGAGCAGTTCTTC
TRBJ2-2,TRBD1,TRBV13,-,CASSSTRTGGRDTGELFF,TGTGCCAGCAGCTCAACCCGGACAGGGGGGAGAGACACCGGGGAGCTGTTTTTT
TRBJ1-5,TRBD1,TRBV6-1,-,CASSDQRPRTGPQHF,TGTGCCAGCAGCGACCAGCGGCCGAGGACAGGGCCCCAGCATTTT
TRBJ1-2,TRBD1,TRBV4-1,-,CASSQTPYSGDSNYGYTF,TGCGCCAGCAGCCAAACCCCATACTCTGGGGACAGCAACTATGGCTACACCTTC
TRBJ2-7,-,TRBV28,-,CASSLILGYSSYEQYF,TGTGCCAGCAGTTTAATATTGGGCTATAGCTCCTACGAGCAGTACTTC
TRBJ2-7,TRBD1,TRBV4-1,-,CASSLSGTATYEQYF,TGCGCCAGCAGCCTGTCCGGGACAGCAACTTACGAGCAGTACTTC
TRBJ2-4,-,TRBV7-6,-,CASSLSPPGHLAKNIQYF,TGTGCCAGCAGCTTATCTCCCCCGGGACATTTAGCCAAAAACATTCAGTACTTC
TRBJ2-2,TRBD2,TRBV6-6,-,CARGLAGGRRAGELFF,TGTGCCAGGGGACTAGCGGGAGGCAGGAGGGCCGGGGAGCTGTTTTTT
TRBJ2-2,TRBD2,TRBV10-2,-,CASRGTSGNTGELFF,TGCGCCAGCAGAGGGACTAGCGGCAACACCGGGGAGCTGTTTTTT
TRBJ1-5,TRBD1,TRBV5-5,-,CASSPREGASQPQHF,TGTGCCAGCAGCCCTCGGGAGGGGGCGTCTCAGCCCCAGCATTTT
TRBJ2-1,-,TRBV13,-,CASSLEAITANEQFF,TGTGCCAGCAGCTTAGAGGCGATTACAGCCAATGAGCAGTTCTTC
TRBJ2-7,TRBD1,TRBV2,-,CASTQTGAYEQYF,TGTGCCAGCACCCAGACAGGGGCCTACGAGCAGTACTTC
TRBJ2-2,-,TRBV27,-,CASRRGQAAGELFF,TGTGCCAGCAGGCGGGGGCAGGCCGCCGGGGAGCTGTTTTTT
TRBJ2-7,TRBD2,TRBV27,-,CASTPGGRAYEQYF,TGTGCCAGCACCCCAGGCGGGAGGGCCTACGAGCAGTACTTC
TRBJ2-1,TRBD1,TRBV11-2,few,CASRQGDNEQFF,TGTGCCAGCAGACAGGGGGATAATGAGCAGTTCTTC